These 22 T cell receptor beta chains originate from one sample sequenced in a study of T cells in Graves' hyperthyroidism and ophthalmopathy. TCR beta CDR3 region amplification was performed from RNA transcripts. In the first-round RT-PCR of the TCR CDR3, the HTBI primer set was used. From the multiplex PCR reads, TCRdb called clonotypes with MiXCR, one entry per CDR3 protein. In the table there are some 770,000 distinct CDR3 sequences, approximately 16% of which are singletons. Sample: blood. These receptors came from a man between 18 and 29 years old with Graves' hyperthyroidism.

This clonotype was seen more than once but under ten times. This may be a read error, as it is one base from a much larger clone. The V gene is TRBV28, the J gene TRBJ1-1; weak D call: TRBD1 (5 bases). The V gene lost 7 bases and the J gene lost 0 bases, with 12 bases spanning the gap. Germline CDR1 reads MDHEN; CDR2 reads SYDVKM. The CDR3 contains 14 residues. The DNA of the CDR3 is TGTGCCAGCAATTTGGCGGGGGTGAACACTGAAGCTTTCTTT. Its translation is CASNLAGVNTEAFF.

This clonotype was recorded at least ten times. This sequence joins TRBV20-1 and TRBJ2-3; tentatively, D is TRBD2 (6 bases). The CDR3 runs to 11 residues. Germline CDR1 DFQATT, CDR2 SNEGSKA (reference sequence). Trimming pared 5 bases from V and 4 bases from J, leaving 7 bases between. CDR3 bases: TGCAGTGCTTCGGGGGCAGATACGCAGTATTTT. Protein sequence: CSASGADTQYF.

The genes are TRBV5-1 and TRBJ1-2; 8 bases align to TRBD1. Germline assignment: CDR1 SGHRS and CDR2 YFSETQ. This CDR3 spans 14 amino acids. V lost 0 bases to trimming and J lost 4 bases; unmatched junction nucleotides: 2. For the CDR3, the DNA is TGCGCCAGCAGCTTGGACGACAGGGGCTATGGCTACACCTTC. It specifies CASSLDDRGYGYTF.

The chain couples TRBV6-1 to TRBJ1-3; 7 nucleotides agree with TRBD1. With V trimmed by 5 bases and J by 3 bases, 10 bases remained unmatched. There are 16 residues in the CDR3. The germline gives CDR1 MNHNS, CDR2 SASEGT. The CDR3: CASSNIETGFGNTIYF. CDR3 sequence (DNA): TGTGCCAGCAGTAACATCGAGACAGGGTTTGGAAACACCATATATTTT.

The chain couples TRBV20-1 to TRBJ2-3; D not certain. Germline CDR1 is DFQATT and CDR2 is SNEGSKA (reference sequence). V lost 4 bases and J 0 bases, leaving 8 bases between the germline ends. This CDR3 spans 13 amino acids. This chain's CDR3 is CSATPTSTDTQYF. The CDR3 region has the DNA TGCAGTGCTACGCCAACTAGCACAGATACGCAGTATTTT.

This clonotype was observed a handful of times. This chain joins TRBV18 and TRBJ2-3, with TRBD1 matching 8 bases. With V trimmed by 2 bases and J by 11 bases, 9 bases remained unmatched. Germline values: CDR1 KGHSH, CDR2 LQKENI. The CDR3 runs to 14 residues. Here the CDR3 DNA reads TGTGCCAGCTCACCAGTTCCCAACAGGGGGGAGCAGTATTTT. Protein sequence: CASSPVPNRGEQYF.

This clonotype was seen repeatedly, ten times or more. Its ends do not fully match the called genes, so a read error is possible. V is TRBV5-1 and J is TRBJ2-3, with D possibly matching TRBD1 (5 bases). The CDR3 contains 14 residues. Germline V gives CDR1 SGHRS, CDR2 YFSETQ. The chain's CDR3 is CASSLGVSTDTQYF. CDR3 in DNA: TGTGCCAGCAGTTTAGGGGTCAGCACAGATACGCAGTATTTT.

The CDR3 sequence is CASSENAKYNEQFF. The CDR3 DNA is TGCGCCAGCAGTGAGAATGCCAAATACAATGAGCAGTTCTTC. The V and J genes are TRBV10-1 and TRBJ2-1; D is unresolved. Trimming took 2 bases from V and 4 from J, leaving 9 bases between them. The germline gives CDR1 WNHNN, CDR2 SYGVQD (reference sequence). The CDR3 is 14 residues long.

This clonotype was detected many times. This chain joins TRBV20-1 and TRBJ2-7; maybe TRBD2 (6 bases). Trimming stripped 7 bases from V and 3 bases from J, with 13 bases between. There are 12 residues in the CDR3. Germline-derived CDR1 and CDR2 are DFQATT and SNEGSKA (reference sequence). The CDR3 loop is CSVGTDYYEQYF. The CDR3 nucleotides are TGCAGTGTTGGGACTGATTACTACGAGCAGTACTTC.

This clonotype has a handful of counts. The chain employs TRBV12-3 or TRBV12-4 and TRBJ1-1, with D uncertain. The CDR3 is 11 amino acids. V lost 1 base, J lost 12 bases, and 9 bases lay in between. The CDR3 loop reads CASSLGFSSFF. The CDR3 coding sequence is TGTGCCAGCAGTTTAGGCTTCAGTTCTTTCTTT.

The DNA for the CDR3 is TGTGCCAGCAGCGCCCAGGAGAGGAACACTGAAGCTTTCTTT. Its protein is CASSAQERNTEAFF. This chain connects TRBV5-4 to TRBJ1-1; D ambiguous. Germline V gives CDR1 SGHNT, CDR2 YYREEE (reference sequence). V was cut by 4 bases and J by 1 base, with 11 bases left in between. This CDR3 comprises 14 residues. Full variable domain (outside the CDR3, taken from reference TRBV5-4 and TRBJ1-1): ETGVTQSPTHLIKTRGQQVTLRCSSQSGHNTVSWYQQALGQGPQFIFQYYREEENGRGNFPPRFSGLQFPNYSSELNVNALELDDSALYLCASSAQERNTEAFFGQGTRLTVV.

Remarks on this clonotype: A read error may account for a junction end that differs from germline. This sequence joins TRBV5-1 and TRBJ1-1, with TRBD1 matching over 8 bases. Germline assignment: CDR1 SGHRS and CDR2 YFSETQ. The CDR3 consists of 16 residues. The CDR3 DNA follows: TGCGCCAGCAGCTTGGTGTGGGGACAGGAGAACGCTGAAGCTTTCTTT. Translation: CASSLVWGQENAEAFF.

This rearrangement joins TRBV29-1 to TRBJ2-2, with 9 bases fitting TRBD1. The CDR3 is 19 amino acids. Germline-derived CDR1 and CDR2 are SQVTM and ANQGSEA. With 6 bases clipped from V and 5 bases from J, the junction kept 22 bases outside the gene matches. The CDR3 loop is CSVDGTGSMASKGTGELFF. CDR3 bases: TGCAGCGTGGACGGGACAGGGTCGATGGCTAGCAAGGGAACCGGGGAGCTGTTTTTT.

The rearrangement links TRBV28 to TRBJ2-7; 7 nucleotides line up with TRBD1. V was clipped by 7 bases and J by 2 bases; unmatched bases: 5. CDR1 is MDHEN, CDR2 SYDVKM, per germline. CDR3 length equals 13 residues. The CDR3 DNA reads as TGTGCCAGCACCCTAGGGGGCGCCTACGAGCAGTACTTC. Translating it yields CASTLGGAYEQYF. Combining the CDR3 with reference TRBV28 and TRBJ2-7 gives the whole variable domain DVKVTQSSRYLVKRTGEKVFLECVQDMDHENMFWYRQDPGLGLRLIYFSYDVKMKEKGDIPEGYSVSREKKERFSLILESASTNQTSMYLCASTLGGAYEQYFGPGTRLTVT.

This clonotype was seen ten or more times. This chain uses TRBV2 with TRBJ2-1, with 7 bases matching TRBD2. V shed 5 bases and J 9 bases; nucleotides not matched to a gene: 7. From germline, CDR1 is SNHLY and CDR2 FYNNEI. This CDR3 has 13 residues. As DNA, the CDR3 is TGTGCCAGCAGTCGAGGACTAGAGCGTGAGCAGTTCTTC. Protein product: CASSRGLEREQFF.

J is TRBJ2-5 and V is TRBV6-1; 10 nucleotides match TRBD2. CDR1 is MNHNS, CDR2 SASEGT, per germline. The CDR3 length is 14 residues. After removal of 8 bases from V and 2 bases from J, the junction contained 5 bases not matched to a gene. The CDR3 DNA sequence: TGTGCCAGCTTAAGGACTAGCGGACAAGAGACCCAGTACTTC. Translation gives CASLRTSGQETQYF.

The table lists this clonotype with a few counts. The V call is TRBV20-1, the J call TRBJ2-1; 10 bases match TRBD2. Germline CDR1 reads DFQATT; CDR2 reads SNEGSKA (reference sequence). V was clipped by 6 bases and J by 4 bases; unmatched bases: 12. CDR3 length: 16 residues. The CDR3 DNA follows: TGCAGTGCCCTAGCATCGGGACTAGCGAGTTACAATGAGCAGTTCTTC. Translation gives CSALASGLASYNEQFF.

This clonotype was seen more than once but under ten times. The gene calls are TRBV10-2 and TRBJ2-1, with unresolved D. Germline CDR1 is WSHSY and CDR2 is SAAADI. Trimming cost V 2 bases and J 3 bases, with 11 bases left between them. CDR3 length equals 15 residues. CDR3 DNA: TGCGCCAGCAGTGAGGACGGGTCGGGCTACAATGAGCAGTTCTTC. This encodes CASSEDGSGYNEQFF.

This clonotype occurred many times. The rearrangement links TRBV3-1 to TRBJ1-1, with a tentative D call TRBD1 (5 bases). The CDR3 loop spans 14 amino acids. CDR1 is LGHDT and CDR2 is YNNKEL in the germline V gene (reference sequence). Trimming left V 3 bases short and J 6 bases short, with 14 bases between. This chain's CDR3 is CASSHLTGLAEAFF. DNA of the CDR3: TGTGCCAGCAGCCATCTTACAGGTTTGGCTGAAGCTTTCTTT.

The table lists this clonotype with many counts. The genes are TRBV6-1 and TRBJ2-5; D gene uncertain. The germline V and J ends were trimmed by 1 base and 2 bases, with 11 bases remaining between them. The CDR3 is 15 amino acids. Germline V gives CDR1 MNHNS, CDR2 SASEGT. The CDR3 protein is CASSEGVVRQETQYF. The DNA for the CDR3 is TGTGCCAGCAGTGAAGGGGTGGTCAGGCAAGAGACCCAGTACTTC.

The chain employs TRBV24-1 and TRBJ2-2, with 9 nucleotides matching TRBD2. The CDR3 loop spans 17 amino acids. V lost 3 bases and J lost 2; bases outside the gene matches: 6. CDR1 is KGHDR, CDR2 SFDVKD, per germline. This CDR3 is CATSDPSGRTNTGELFF. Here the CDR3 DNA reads TGTGCCACCAGTGATCCCAGCGGGAGGACAAACACCGGGGAGCTGTTTTTT.

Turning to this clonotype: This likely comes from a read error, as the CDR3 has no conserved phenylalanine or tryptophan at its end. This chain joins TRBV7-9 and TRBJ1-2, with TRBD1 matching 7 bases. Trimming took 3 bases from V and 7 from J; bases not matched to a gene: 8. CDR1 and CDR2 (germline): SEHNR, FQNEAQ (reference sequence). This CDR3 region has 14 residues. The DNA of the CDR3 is TGTGCCAGCAGCTTGCAGGGGGAATTCGGTGGCTACACCTCC. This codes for CASSLQGEFGGYTS.